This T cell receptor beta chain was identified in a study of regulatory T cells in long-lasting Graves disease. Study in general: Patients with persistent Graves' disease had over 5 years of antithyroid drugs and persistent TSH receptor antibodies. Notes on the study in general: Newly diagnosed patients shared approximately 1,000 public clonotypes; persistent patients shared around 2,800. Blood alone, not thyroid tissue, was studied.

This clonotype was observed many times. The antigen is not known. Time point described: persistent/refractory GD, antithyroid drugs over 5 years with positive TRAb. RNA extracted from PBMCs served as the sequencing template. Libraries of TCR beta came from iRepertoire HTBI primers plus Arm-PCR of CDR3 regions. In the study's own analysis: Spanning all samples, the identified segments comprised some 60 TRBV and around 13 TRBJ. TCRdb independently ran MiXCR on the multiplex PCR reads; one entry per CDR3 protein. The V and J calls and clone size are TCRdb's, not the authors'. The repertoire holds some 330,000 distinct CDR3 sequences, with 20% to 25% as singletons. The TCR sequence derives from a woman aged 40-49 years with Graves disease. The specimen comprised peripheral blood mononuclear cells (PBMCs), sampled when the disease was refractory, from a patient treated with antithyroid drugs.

CDR3 DNA sequence: TGTGCCAGCAATTGGGGTGGGGATCATCAGCCCCAGCATTTT. It is translated as CASNWGGDHQPQHF. This sequence joins TRBV28 and TRBJ1-5; no clear D gene. CDR3 length: 14 residues. The germline V gene has CDR1 MDHEN and CDR2 SYDVKM. V lost 7 bases, J lost 5 bases, and 15 bases lay in between.